This T cell receptor (beta chain) derives from a study of blood T cells in healthy people across ages. The wider study: About one barcoded TCR beta cDNA was captured per two T cells. Points from the study as a whole: Estimates drawn from one million T cells were deemed to understate diversity.

A second PCR of 7 to 11 cycles used a sample-barcoded 5' primer and a J-beta primer mix. With 12 random nucleotides, a template-switch adaptor tagged each individual cDNA molecule. TCRdb used MiXCR to reprocess the 5' RACE reads, holding one entry per CDR3 protein. The sample carries around 870,000 distinct CDR3 sequences, 29% recorded once. The sample providers were healthy Caucasian people from Russia, aged roughly 6 to 95. Germline V lookup: CDR1 SEHNR, CDR2 FQNEAQ (reference sequence). With 5 bases removed from V and 3 bases from J, the gap between germline ends came to 8 bases. The CDR3 is 13 amino acids. In this sample, this clonotype turned up many times. Its specificity is not known.

The V gene is TRBV7-9, the J gene TRBJ1-5; D gene ambiguous. The TCR originated in a woman older than 75 in good health. The sample consisted of blood. DNA for the CDR3: TGTGCCAGCAGCCCCAATACCAATCAGCCCCAGCATTTT. This translates into CASSPNTNQPQHF.